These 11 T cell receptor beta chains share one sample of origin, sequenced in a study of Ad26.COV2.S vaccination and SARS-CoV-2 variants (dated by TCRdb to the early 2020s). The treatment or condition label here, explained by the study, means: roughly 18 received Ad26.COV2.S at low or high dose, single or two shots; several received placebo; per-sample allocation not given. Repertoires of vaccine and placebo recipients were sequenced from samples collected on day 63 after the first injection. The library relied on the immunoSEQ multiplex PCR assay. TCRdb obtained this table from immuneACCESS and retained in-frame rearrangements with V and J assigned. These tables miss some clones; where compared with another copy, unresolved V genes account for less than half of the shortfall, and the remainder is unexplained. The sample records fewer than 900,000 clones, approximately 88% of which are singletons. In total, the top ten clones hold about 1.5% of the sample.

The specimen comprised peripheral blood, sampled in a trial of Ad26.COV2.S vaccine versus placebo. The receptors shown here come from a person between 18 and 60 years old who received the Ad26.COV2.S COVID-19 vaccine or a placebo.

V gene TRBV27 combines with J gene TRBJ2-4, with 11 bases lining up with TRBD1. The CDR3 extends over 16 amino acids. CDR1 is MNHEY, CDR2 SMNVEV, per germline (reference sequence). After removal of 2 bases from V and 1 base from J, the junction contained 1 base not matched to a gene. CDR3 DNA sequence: TGTGCCAGCAGTTTAGGACAGGGGGCTGCCAAAAACATTCAGTACTTC. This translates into CASSLGQGAAKNIQYF.

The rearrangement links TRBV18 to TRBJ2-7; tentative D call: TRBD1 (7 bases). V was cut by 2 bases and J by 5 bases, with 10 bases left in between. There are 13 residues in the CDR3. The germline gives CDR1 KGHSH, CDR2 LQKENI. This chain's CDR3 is CASSPSRGDEQYF. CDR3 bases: TGTGCCAGCTCACCATCCAGGGGGGACGAGCAGTACTTC.

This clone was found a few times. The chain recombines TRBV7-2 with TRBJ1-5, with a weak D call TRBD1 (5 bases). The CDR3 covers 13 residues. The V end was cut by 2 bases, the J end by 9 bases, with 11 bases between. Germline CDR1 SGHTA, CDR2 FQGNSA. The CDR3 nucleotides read TGTGCCAGCAGCTTACCCCCGGGGGGGCCCCAGCATTTT. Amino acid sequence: CASSLPPGGPQHF.

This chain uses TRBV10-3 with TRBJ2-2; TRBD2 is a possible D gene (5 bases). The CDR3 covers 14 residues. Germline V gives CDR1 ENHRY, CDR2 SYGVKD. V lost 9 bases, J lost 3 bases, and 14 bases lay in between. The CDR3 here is CAIRGFGDTGELFF. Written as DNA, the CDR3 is TGTGCCATTCGAGGGTTCGGCGACACCGGGGAGCTGTTTTTT.

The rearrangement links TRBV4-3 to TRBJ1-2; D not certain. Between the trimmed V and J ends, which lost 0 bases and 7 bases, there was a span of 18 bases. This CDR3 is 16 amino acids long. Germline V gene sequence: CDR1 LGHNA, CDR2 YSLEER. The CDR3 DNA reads TGCGCCAGCAGCCAAGATCTAGCCCGAATATCCAGTGGCTACACCTTC. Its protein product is CASSQDLARISSGYTF.

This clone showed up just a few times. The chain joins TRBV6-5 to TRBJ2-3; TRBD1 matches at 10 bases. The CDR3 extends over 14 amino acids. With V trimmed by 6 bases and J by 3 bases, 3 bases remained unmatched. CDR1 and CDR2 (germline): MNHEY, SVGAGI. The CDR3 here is CASSEGQGTDTQYF. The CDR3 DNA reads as TGTGCCAGCAGCGAGGGACAGGGGACAGATACGCAGTATTTT.

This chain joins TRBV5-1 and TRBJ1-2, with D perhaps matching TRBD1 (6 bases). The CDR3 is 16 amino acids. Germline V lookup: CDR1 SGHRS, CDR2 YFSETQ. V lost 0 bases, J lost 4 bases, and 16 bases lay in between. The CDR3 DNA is TGCGCCAGCAGCTTGGGACCCGGGGGCGGCCTCTATGGCTACACCTTC. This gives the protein CASSLGPGGGLYGYTF.

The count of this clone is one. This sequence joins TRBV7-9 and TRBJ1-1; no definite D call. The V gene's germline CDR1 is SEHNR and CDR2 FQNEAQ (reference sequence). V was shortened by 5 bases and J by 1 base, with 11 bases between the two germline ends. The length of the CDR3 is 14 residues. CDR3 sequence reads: CASSSQRANTEAFF. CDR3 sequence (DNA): TGTGCCAGCAGCAGTCAGAGGGCGAACACTGAAGCTTTCTTT.

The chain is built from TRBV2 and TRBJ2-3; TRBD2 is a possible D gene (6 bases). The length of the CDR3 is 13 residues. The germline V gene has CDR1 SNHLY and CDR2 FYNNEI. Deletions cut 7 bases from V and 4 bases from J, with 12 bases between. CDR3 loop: CASMRGLADTQYF. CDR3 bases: TGTGCCAGCATGCGGGGACTGGCAGATACGCAGTATTTT.

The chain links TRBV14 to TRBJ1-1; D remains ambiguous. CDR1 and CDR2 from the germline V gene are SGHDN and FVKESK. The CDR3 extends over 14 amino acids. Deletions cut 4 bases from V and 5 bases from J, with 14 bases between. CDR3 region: CASSPRGISTEAFF. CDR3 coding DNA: TGTGCCAGCAGCCCCCGCGGGATAAGTACTGAAGCTTTCTTT.

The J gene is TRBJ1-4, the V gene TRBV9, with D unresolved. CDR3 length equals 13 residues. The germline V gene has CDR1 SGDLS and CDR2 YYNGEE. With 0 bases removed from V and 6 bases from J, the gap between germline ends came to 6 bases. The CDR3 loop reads CASSVGTYEKLFF. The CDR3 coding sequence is TGTGCCAGCAGCGTAGGGACGTATGAAAAACTGTTTTTT.